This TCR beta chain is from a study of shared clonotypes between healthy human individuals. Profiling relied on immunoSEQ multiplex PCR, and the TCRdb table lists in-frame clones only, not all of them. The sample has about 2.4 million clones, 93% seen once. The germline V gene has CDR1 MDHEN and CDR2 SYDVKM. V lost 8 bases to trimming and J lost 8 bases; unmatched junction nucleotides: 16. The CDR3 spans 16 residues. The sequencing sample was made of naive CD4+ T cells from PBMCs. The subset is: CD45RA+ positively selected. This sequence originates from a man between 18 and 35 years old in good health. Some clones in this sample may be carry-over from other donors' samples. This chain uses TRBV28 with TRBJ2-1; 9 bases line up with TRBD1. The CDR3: CASHSPGDRAIYEQFF. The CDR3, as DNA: TGTGCCAGCCACTCCCCGGGGGACAGGGCTATCTATGAGCAGTTCTTC.